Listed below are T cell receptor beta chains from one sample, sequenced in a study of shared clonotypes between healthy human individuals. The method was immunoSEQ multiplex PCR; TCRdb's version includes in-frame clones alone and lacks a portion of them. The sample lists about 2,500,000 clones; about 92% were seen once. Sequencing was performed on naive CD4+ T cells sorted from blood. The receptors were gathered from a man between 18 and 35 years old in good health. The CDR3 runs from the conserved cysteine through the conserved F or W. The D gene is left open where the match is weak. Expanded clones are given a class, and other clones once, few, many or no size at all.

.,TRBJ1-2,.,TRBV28,TGTGCCAGCAGTCCCGTTGGGGGGCCCTATGGCTACACCTTC,CASSPVGGPYGYTF
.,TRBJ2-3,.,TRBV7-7,TGTGCTAGCAGCCGGGGCAGCACAGATACGCAGTATTTT,CASSRGSTDTQYF
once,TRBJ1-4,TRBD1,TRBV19,TGTGCCAGCAAAAGAGGGACAGGGGGAGAAAAACTGTTTTTT,CASKRGTGGEKLFF
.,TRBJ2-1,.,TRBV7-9,TGTGCCAGCAGCAGCTCGGACGGATTCAATGAGCAGTTCTTC,CASSSSDGFNEQFF
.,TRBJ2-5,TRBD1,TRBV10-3,TGTGCCACCGATTCGACAGGGGGCGGAGAGACCCAGTACTTC,CATDSTGGGETQYF
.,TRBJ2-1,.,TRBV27,TGTGCCAGCAGTCCCCTATTGGAGGGGCGGGAGCAGTTCTTC,CASSPLLEGREQFF
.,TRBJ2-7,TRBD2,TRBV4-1,TGCGCCAGCAGCCCTGGGTCTAGCGGGAAAAACCCCTACGAGCAGTACTTC,CASSPGSSGKNPYEQYF
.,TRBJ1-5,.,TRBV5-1,TGCGCCAGCAGCATAGACAGTCGGGGGGACCAGCCCCAGCATTTT,CASSIDSRGDQPQHF
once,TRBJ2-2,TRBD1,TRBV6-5,TGTGCCAGCAGTTACCCCGGGACAGGGGGAACCGGGGAGCTGTTTTTT,CASSYPGTGGTGELFF
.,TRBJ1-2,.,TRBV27,TGTGCCAGCACCCCGCGTGGGGGTGGGGGTTATGGCTACACCTTC,CASTPRGGGGYGYTF
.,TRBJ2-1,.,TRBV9,TGTGCCAGCAGCGCCCTGGGAGGTGGGGGCTCCTACAATGAGCAGTTCTTC,CASSALGGGGSYNEQFF
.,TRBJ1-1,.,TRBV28,TGTGCCAGCAGTCCCCTGGGCTTTAGGACTGAAGCTTTCTTT,CASSPLGFRTEAFF
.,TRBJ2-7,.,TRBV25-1,TGTGCCAGCAGTCTCCGCGAGCAGTACTTC,CASSLREQYF
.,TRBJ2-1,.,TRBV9,TGTGCCAGCAGCGTAGGTCCGACCTCGGGTGAGCAGTTCTTC,CASSVGPTSGEQFF
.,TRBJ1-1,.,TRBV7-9,TGTGCCAGCAGCTTAGCCGAGAACACTGAAGCTTTCTTT,CASSLAENTEAFF
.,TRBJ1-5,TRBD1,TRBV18,TGTGCCAGCTCAGATGCCGGGACAGGGAAGAATCAGCCCCAGCATTTT,CASSDAGTGKNQPQHF
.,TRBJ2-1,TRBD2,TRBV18,TGTGCCAGCGCAATTAGCGGGGCTTACAATGAGCAGTTCTTC,CASAISGAYNEQFF
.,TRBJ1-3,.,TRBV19,TGTGCCAGTAGTATAGACAGAGCTGGAAACACCATATATTTT,CASSIDRAGNTIYF
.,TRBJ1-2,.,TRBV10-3,TGTGCCATCTCGGCGGGGGCGGACTATGGCTACACCTTC,CAISAGADYGYTF
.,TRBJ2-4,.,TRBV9,TGTGCCAGCAGCGTAGCGGAAGGGTTGGGAAACATTCAGTACTTC,CASSVAEGLGNIQYF
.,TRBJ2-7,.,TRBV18,TGTGCCAGCTCACCCGGACAGAGTTACGAGCAGTACTTC,CASSPGQSYEQYF
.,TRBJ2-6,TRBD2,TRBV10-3,TGTGCCATCAGTGAGTCTGCGGGAGCTGGGGCCAACGTCCTGACTTTC,CAISESAGAGANVLTF
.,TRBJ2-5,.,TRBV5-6,TGTGCCAGCAGCTCAGGGACGGCGGGAGAGACCCAGTACTTC,CASSSGTAGETQYF
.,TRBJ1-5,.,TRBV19,TGTGCCAGTACCTCGACATTTAGTAGGCAAATCGGTCAGCCCCAGCATTTT,CASTSTFSRQIGQPQHF
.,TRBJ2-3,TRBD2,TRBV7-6,TGTGCCAGCAGCTTAGCGATAGCGGGAGGGCCGGATACGCAGTATTTT,CASSLAIAGGPDTQYF
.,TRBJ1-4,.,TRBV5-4,TGTGCCAGCAGCTTGGAGGCAGGCTATAATGAAAAACTGTTTTTT,CASSLEAGYNEKLFF
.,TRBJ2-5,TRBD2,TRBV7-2,TGTGCCAGCAGCTTAGGGGGGGGAAAAGAGACCCAGTACTTC,CASSLGGGKETQYF
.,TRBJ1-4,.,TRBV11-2,TGTGCCAGCAGCGCTCGGGGGGGTAATGAAAAACTGTTTTTT,CASSARGGNEKLFF
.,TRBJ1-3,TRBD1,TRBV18,TGTGCCAGCTCACCACCGAACGAGGGGGCTCGAGGAAACACCATATATTTT,CASSPPNEGARGNTIYF
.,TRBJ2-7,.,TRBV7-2,TGTGCCAGCAGCTTAAATGGCTACGAGCAGTACTTC,CASSLNGYEQYF
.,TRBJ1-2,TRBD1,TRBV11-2,TGTGCCAGCAGCTTAGAGGGGACAGGGAACTATGGCTACACCTTC,CASSLEGTGNYGYTF
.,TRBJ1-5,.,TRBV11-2,TGTGCCAGCAGCTTAACGGGGGGCGGTCAGCCCCAGCATTTT,CASSLTGGGQPQHF
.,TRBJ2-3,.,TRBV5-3,TGTGCCAGAAGCTACCAGAGCACAGATACGCAGTATTTT,CARSYQSTDTQYF
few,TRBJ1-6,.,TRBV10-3,TGTGCCATCAGCCAGACCCCAGGGACCGGGTCACCCCTCCACTTT,CAISQTPGTGSPLHF
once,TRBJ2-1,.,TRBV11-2,TGTGCCAGCGGAGGCGGGACATTAGGAGTCAATGAGCAGTTCTTC,CASGGGTLGVNEQFF
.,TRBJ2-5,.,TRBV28,TGTGCCAGCAGTCCCCCACGTAAAGAGACCCAGTACTTC,CASSPPRKETQYF
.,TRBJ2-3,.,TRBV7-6,TGTGCCAGCAGCTTATCAGCGGGCTGGAACACAGATACGCAGTATTTT,CASSLSAGWNTDTQYF
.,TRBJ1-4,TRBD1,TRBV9,TGTGCCAGACCCCCAGGGGGAAGGAGTGAAAAACTGTTTTTT,CARPPGGRSEKLFF
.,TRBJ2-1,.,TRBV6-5,TGTGCCAGCGAAAATTTCAATGAGCAGTTCTTC,CASENFNEQFF
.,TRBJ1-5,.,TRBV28,TGTGCCAGCATCTCAGGACGGAATAATCAGCCCCAGCATTTT,CASISGRNNQPQHF
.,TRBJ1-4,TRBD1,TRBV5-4,TGTGCCAGCAGCCTGACAGGGCAGATTAATGAAAAACTGTTTTTT,CASSLTGQINEKLFF
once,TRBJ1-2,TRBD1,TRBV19,TGTGCCAGTAGTTACCGGGACAGCACGATTGGCTACACCTTC,CASSYRDSTIGYTF
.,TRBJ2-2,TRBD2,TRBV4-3,TGCGCCAGCAGCCAAGAAGCGGTTACAGTGGTGGTAGCGGGGAACACCGGGGAGCTGTTTTTT,CASSQEAVTVVVAGNTGELFF
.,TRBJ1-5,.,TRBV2,TGTGCCAGCAGTGAGAGGAGCAATCAGCCCCAGCATTTT,CASSERSNQPQHF
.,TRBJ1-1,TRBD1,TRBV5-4,TGTGCCAGCAGCTCTAAAGGACAGGGGATCACTGAAGCTTTCTTT,CASSSKGQGITEAFF
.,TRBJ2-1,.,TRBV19,TGTGCCAGTAGTATGCGAACAGGGCCTTTAACCTACAATGAGCAGTTCTTC,CASSMRTGPLTYNEQFF
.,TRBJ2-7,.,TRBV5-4,TGTGCCAGCAGCTTGGCTGGCCCCTACGAGCAGTACTTC,CASSLAGPYEQYF
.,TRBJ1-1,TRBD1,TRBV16,TGTGCCAGCAGCCCCGGACAGGGGATCACTGAAGCTTTCTTT,CASSPGQGITEAFF
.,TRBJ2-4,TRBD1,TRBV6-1,TGTGCCAGCAGTGGGACAGGACTCGGGAAAAACATTCAGTACTTC,CASSGTGLGKNIQYF
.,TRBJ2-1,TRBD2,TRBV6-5,TGTGCCAGCAGTTCCGGGGGGGCCCGTAATGAGCAGTTCTTC,CASSSGGARNEQFF
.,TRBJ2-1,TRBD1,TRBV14,TGTGCCAGCAGCCATCGACAGGGGACCCACAATGAGCAGTTCTTC,CASSHRQGTHNEQFF
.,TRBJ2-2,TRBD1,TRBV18,TGTGCCAGCTCACGTAGCCGGGACAGGGCGAACACCGGGGAGCTGTTTTTT,CASSRSRDRANTGELFF
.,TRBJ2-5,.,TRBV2,TGTGCCAGCAGTGAAGTGGGGGGAGAGACCCAGTACTTC,CASSEVGGETQYF
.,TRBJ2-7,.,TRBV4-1,TGCGCCAGCAGCCAAGTTACTGGTAGAGTCGAGCAGTACTTC,CASSQVTGRVEQYF
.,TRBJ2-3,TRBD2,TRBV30,TGTGCCTGGAGTCCACCGGGACTAGCGAGAGATACGCAGTATTTT,CAWSPPGLARDTQYF